This entry lists 11 T cell receptor beta chains sequenced from one sample in a study of blood T cell repertoires in COVID-19. TCRdb's table, derived via immunoSEQ multiplex PCR, lists solely in-frame clones and lacks some. The sample yields a few hundred thousand clones, around four fifths seen once. The specimen was PBMCs or T cells enriched from blood (not recorded which). Source of these receptors: a man aged 35-49 years who had recovered from COVID-19.

V and J are TRBV19 and TRBJ1-2; 7 nucleotides agree with TRBD1. CDR1 LNHDA and CDR2 SQIVND come from the germline V gene (reference sequence). The CDR3 spans 17 residues. J lost 1 base, V lost 7 bases, and 15 bases had no gene match. CDR3 sequence: CASTRGGQRSINYGYTF. CDR3 DNA sequence: TGTGCCAGTACCAGAGGGGGACAGCGATCGATTAACTATGGCTACACCTTC.

This clone was counted between two and nine times. The gene calls are TRBV18 and TRBJ1-5; 10 bases are shared with TRBD1. Germline CDR1 and CDR2: KGHSH and LQKENI. The CDR3 spans 15 residues. The trim removed 6 bases at V and 3 bases at J, leaving 5 bases unmatched. The CDR3 coding sequence is TGTGCCAGCTCTACGGGACAGGGGCCCAATCAGCCCCAGCATTTT. It is translated as CASSTGQGPNQPQHF.

The chain combines TRBV5-1 with TRBJ2-3; 13 bases are shared with TRBD2. Trimming took 3 bases from V and 1 from J; bases not matched to a gene: 8. Germline V gene sequence: CDR1 SGHRS, CDR2 YFSETQ. CDR3 size: 18 residues. CDR3 protein: CASSSRLAGGQGTDTQYF. The CDR3 DNA reads TGCGCCAGCAGCTCCCGACTAGCGGGGGGACAAGGCACAGATACGCAGTATTTT.

The chain has TRBV19 and TRBJ2-5; perhaps TRBD2 as D (6 bases). Per germline, CDR1 LNHDA and CDR2 SQIVND (reference sequence). The V end was cut by 6 bases, the J end by 5 bases, with 16 bases between. The CDR3 length is 14 residues. CDR3 protein: CASSGGAVGETQYF. The CDR3 bases are TGTGCCAGTAGCGGCGGGGCAGTTGGGGAGACCCAGTACTTC.

The V call is TRBV7-9, the J call TRBJ1-1; 7 nucleotides align to TRBD1. V shed 11 bases, J shed 4 bases, and the junction held 13 bases outside the gene matches. CDR1 is SEHNR, CDR2 FQNEAQ, per germline (reference sequence). This CDR3 has 14 amino acids. CDR3 region: CAGETGIRGTEAFF. In DNA, the CDR3 is TGTGCCGGGGAGACAGGGATTCGCGGCACTGAAGCTTTCTTT.

The chain links TRBV18 to TRBJ2-1, with 15 bases aligning to TRBD2. CDR3 size: 15 residues. Looked up from germline, CDR1 is KGHSH and CDR2 is LQKENI. Trimming took 1 base from V and 12 from J; bases not matched to a gene: 4. The CDR3 spells CASSPRTSGGAWQFF. The CDR3 DNA is TGTGCCAGCTCACCACGGACTAGCGGGGGGGCTTGGCAGTTCTTC.

The J gene is TRBJ1-2, the V gene TRBV7-9, with 7 bases that match TRBD1. V trimming: 9 bases; J trimming: 10 bases; junction bases outside the gene matches: 20. The germline CDR1 and CDR2 sequences are SEHNR and FQNEAQ (reference sequence). There are 15 residues in the CDR3. The CDR3 loop reads CASTWVLPGQGDYTF. CDR3 nucleotides: TGTGCCAGTACCTGGGTCCTACCGGGGCAGGGGGACTACACCTTC.

Details on this clone: Other DNA sequences in the sample encode the same CDR3. V gene TRBV5-1 combines with J gene TRBJ1-5; a weak D match, TRBD1 (6 bases). CDR1 is SGHRS and CDR2 is YFSETQ in the germline V gene. V was trimmed by 0 bases and J by 4 bases, leaving 8 bases between them. The CDR3 consists of 14 residues. The CDR3 bases are TGCGCCAGCAGCTTGGAGGGGGGGAATCAGCCCCAGCATTTT. Translating gives CASSLEGGNQPQHF. Together with reference TRBV5-1 and TRBJ1-5, the CDR3 gives the full variable domain: KAGVTQTPRYLIKTRGQQVTLSCSPISGHRSVSWYQQTPGQGLQFLFEYFSETQRNKGNFPGRFSGRQFSNSRSEMNVSTLELGDSALYLCASSLEGGNQPQHFGDGTRLSIL.

The chain employs TRBV7-3 and TRBJ1-6; D possibly corresponds to TRBD1 (6 bases). The germline V gene has CDR1 SGHTA and CDR2 FQGTGA. The CDR3 is made up of 16 amino acids. Trimming removed 2 bases at V and 9 bases at J, with 17 bases between. Written as DNA, the CDR3 is TGTGCCAGCAGCTTATATGGGGGCCCGGGTAGTTCACCCCTCCACTTT. Translation gives CASSLYGGPGSSPLHF.

This chain links TRBV4-1 with TRBJ1-1, with D hard to call. Deletions cut 3 bases from V and 6 bases from J, with 11 bases between. This CDR3 spans 13 amino acids. The germline gives CDR1 MGHRA, CDR2 YSYEKL. The CDR3 protein is CASSQGLSAEAFF. CDR3 coding DNA: TGCGCCAGCAGCCAGGGTCTTAGCGCTGAAGCTTTCTTT.

The CDR3 region has the DNA TGCAGTGCTAGTGCCGGACAGGGGGGACATGAGCAGTTCTTC. As protein: CSASAGQGGHEQFF. V is TRBV20-1 and J is TRBJ2-1, with 10 bases lining up with TRBD1. V shed 3 bases and J 8 bases; nucleotides not matched to a gene: 7. Germline V gene data show CDR1 as DFQATT and CDR2 as SNEGSKA (reference sequence). CDR3 length: 14 residues.